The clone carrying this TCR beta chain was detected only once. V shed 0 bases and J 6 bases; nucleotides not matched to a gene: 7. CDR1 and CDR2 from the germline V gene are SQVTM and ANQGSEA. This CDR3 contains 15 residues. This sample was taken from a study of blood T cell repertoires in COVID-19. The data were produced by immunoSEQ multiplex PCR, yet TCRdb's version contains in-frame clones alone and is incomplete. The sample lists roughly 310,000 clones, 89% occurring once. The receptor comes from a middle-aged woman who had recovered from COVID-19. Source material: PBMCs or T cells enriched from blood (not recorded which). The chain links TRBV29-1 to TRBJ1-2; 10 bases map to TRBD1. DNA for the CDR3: TGCAGCGTTGAAGATCGCCAGACAGGGGGCGATGGCTACACCTTC. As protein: CSVEDRQTGGDGYTF. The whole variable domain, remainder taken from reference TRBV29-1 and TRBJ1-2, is SAVISQKPSRDICQRGTSLTIQCQVDSQVTMMFWYRQQPGQSLTLIATANQGSEATYESGFVIDKFPISRPNLTFSTLTVSNMSPEDSSIYLCSVEDRQTGGDGYTFGSGTRLTVV.